Below are 6 T cell receptor beta chains sequenced from a single sample in a study of shared clonotypes between healthy human individuals. The method was immunoSEQ multiplex PCR; TCRdb's version includes in-frame clones alone and lacks a portion of them. The sample has around 600,000 clones, roughly 98% seen once. CD8 cells regarded as naive lacked CD45RO, were positively chosen for CCR7, and omitted terminally differentiated effector memory CD45RA+ cells. Sequenced: naive CD8+ T cells sorted from blood. Source of these receptors: a man between 25 and 39 years old in good health.

The rearrangement uses TRBV4-1 and TRBJ2-5, with TRBD2 identical over 8 bases. J gave up 1 base and V 4 bases, and 2 bases lay outside the gene matches. The CDR3 sequence is 14 residues long. Looked up from germline, CDR1 is MGHRA and CDR2 is YSYEKL. The CDR3 DNA reads as TGCGCCAGCAGCCGTAGCGGGACCCAAGAGACCCAGTACTTC. Translating it yields CASSRSGTQETQYF.

In the case of this clone: Within the sample, other DNA sequences also encode this same CDR3. The chain couples TRBV6-6 to TRBJ2-7; 7 positions agree with TRBD2. J gave up 5 bases and V 3 bases, and 4 bases lay outside the gene matches. The CDR3 has 13 amino acids. The germline V gene encodes CDR1 MNHNY and CDR2 SVGAGI (reference sequence). The CDR3 is CASSYSAGHEQYF. CDR3 bases: TGTGCCAGCAGTTATTCAGCGGGACACGAGCAGTACTTC.

The chain couples TRBV19 to TRBJ2-2; 7 positions agree with TRBD1. Germline loops: CDR1 LNHDA, CDR2 SQIVND (reference sequence). The CDR3 runs 14 residues. The V and J ends lost 6 bases and 6 bases, in that order; junction bases with no gene match: 7. The CDR3 here is CASRTGTSAGELFF. For the CDR3, the DNA is TGTGCCAGTAGGACAGGGACATCCGCCGGGGAGCTGTTTTTT.

The count of this clone is one. The chain has TRBV4-2 and TRBJ1-2; TRBD1 matches at 9 bases. Germline V gene sequence: CDR1 LGHNA, CDR2 YNFKEQ. V shed 6 bases and J 3 bases; nucleotides not matched to a gene: 14. This CDR3 has 17 amino acids. CDR3 DNA: TGTGCCAGCAGACCGAATCAGGTATGGGACAGGGACTATGGCTACACCTTC. This encodes CASRPNQVWDRDYGYTF.

This chain uses TRBV11-2 with TRBJ2-7; TRBD2 matches at 9 bases. J was trimmed by 4 bases and V by 0 bases; bases with no gene match: 4. Germline V gene sequence: CDR1 SGHAT, CDR2 FQNNGV. CDR3 size: 15 residues. This chain's CDR3 is CASSLEGSGRYEQYF. Here the CDR3 DNA reads TGTGCCAGCAGCTTAGAAGGTAGCGGGAGATACGAGCAGTACTTC.

The CDR3 DNA is TGTGCCAGCAGTGAGAGATCCGGCGGGAGGGCCGGGTATGAGCAGTTCTTC. This gives the protein CASSERSGGRAGYEQFF. The chain has TRBV2 and TRBJ2-1, with 9 bases lining up with TRBD2. V shed 3 bases and J 8 bases; nucleotides not matched to a gene: 14. Germline V gene lookup returns CDR1 SNHLY and CDR2 FYNNEI. The CDR3 has 17 amino acids. Using reference TRBV2 and TRBJ2-1 for the parts outside the CDR3, the full variable domain is EPEVTQTPSHQVTQMGQEVILRCVPISNHLYFYWYRQILGQKVEFLVSFYNNEISEKSEIFDDQFSVERPDGSNFTLKIRSTKLEDSAMYFCASSERSGGRAGYEQFFGPGTRLTVL.